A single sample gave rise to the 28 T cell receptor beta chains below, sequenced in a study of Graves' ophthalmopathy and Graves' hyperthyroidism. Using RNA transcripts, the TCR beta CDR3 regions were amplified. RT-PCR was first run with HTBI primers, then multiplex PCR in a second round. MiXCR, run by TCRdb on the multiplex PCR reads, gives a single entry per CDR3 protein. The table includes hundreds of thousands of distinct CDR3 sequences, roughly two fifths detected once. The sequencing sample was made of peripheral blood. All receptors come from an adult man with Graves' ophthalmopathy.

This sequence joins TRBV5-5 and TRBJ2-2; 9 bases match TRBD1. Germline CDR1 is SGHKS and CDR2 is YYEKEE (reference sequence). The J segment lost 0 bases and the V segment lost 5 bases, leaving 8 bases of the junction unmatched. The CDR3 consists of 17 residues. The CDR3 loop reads CASSGQGPKTNTGELFF. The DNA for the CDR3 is TGTGCCAGCAGTGGACAGGGGCCCAAAACGAACACCGGGGAGCTGTTTTTT.

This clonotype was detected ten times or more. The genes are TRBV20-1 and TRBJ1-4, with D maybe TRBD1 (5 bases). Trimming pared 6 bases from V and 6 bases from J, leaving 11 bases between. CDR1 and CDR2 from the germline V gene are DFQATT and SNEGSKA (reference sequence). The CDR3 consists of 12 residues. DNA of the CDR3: TGCAGTGCACGGGACCCTTATGAAAAACTGTTTTTT. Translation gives CSARDPYEKLFF.

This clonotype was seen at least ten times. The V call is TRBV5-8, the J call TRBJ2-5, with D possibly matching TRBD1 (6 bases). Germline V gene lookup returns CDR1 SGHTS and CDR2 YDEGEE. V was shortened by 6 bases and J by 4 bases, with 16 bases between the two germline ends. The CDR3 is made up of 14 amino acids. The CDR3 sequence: CASIGRGTPETQYF. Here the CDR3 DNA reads TGTGCCAGCATCGGCCGAGGGACACCAGAGACCCAGTACTTC.

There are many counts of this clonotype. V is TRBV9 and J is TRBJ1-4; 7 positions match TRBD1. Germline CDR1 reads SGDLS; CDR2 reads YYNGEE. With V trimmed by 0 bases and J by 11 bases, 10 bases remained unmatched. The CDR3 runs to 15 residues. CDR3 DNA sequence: TGTGCCAGCAGCGTAGTCGCTGAGGGGGCCGCGAAACTGTTTTTT. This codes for CASSVVAEGAAKLFF. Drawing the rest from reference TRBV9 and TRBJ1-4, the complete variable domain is DSGVTQTPKHLITATGQRVTLRCSPRSGDLSVYWYQQSLDQGLQFLIQYYNGEERAKGNILERFSAQQFPDLHSELNLSSLELGDSALYFCASSVVAEGAAKLFFGSGTQLSVL.

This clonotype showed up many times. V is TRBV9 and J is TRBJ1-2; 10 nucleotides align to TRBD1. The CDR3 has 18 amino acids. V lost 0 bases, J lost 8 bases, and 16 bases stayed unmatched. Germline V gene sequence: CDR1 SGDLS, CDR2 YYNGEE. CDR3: CASSVGDRGPAEPIGYTF. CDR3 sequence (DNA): TGTGCCAGCAGCGTAGGGGACAGGGGTCCCGCTGAACCTATCGGCTACACCTTC. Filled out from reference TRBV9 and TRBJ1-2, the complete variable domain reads DSGVTQTPKHLITATGQRVTLRCSPRSGDLSVYWYQQSLDQGLQFLIQYYNGEERAKGNILERFSAQQFPDLHSELNLSSLELGDSALYFCASSVGDRGPAEPIGYTFGSGTRLTVV.

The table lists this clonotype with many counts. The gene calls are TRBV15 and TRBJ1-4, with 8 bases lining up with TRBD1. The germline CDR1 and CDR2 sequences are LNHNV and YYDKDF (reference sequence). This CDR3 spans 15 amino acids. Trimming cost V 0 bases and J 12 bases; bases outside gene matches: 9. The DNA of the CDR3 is TGTGCCACCAGCAGAGATAGGGAACAGACAGGGGAACTGTTTTTT. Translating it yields CATSRDREQTGELFF.

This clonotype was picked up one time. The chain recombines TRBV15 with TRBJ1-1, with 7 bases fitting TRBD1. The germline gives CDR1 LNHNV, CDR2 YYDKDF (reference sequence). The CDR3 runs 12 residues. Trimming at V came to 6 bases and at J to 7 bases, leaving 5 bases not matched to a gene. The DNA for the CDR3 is TGTGCCACCAGAGACAGGGCCGTTGAAGCTTTCTTT. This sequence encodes CATRDRAVEAFF.

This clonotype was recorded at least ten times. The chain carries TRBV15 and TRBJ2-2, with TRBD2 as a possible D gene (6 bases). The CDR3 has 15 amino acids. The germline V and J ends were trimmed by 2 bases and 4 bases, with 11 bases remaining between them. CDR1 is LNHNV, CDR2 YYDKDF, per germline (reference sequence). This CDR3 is CATSRSDGGTGELFF. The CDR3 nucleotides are TGTGCCACCAGCAGATCGGACGGGGGCACCGGGGAGCTGTTTTTT.

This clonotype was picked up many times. This chain's CDR3 is CASSERFGYTF. The CDR3 DNA follows: TGTGCCAGCAGTGAAAGGTTTGGCTACACCTTC. The genes are TRBV2 and TRBJ1-2; D unclear. This CDR3 has 11 residues. Trimming removed 2 bases from V and 7 bases from J, with 5 bases in between. Germline V gene sequence: CDR1 SNHLY, CDR2 FYNNEI.

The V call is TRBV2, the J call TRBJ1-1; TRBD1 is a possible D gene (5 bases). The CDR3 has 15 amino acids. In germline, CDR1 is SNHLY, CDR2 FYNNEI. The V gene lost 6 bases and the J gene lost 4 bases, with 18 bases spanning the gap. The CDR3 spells CASSQVRGESTEAFF. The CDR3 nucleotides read TGTGCCAGCAGCCAAGTTCGAGGGGAGAGCACTGAAGCTTTCTTT.

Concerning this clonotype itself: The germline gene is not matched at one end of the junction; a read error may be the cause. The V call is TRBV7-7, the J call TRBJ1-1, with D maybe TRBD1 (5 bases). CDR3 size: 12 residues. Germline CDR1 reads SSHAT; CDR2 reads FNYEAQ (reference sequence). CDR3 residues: CASSARVNEAFF. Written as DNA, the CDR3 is TGTGCTAGCAGCGCCAGGGTGAATGAAGCTTTCTTT.

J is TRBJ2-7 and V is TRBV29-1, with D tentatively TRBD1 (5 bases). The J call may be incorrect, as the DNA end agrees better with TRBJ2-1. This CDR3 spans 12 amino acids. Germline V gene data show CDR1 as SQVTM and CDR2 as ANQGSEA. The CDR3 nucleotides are TGCAGCGTTGAGCACAGGCCCCATGAGCAGTTCTTC. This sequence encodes CSVEHRPHEQFF.

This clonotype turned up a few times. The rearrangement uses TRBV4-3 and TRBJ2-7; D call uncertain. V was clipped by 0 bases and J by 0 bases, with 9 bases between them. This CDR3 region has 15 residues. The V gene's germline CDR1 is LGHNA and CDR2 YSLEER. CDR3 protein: CASSQDWGPSYEQYF. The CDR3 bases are TGCGCCAGCAGCCAAGATTGGGGTCCCTCCTACGAGCAGTACTTC.

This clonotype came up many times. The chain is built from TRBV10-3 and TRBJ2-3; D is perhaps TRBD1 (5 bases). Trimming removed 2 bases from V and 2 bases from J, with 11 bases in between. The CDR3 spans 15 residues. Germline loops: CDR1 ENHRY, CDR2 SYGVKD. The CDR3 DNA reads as TGTGCCATCAGTGAGGGGGTAGGGGACACAGATACGCAGTATTTT. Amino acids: CAISEGVGDTDTQYF.

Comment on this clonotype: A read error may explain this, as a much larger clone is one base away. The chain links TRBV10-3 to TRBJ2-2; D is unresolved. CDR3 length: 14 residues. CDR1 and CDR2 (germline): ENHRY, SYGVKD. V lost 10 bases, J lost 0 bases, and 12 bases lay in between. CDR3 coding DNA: TGTGCCAGCAGCGACGGCGCGAACACCGGGGAGCTGTTTTTT. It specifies CASSDGANTGELFF.

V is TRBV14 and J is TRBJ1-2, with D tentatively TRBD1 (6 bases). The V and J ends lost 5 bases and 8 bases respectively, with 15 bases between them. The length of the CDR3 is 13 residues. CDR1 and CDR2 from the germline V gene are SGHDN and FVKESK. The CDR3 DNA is TGTGCCAGCAGCTCCCAGGGGCCCGGGGGCTACACCTTC. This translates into CASSSQGPGGYTF.

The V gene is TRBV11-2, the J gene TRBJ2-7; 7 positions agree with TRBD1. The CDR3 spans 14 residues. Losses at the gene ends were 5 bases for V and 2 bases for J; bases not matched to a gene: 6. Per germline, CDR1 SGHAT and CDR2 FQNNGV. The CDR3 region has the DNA TGTGCCAGCAGCGTGGACAGGAACACCTACGAGCAGTACTTC. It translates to CASSVDRNTYEQYF.

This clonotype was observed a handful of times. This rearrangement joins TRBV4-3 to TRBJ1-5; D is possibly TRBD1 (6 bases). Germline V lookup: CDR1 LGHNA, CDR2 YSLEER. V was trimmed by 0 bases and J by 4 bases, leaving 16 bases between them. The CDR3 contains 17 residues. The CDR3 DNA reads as TGCGCCAGCAGCCAAGAATGGCGGGGGGCGACGAATCAGCCCCAGCATTTT. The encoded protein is CASSQEWRGATNQPQHF.

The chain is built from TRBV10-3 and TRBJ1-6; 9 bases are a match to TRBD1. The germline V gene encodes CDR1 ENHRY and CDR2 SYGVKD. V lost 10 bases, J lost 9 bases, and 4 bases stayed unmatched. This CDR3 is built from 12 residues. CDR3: CASRTGVSPLHF. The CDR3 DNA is TGTGCCAGCAGGACAGGGGTTTCACCCCTCCACTTT.

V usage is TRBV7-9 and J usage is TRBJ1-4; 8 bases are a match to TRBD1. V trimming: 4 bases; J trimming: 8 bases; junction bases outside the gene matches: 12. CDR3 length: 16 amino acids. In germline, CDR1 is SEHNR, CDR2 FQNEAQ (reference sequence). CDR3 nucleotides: TGTGCCAGCAGCTCCGCCATGGGGACAGGCGACGAAAAACTGTTTTTT. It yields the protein CASSSAMGTGDEKLFF. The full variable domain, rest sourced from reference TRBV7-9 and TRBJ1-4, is DTGVSQNPRHKITKRGQNVTFRCDPISEHNRLYWYRQTLGQGPEFLTYFQNEAQLEKSRLLSDRFSAERPKGSFSTLEIQRTEQGDSAMYLCASSSAMGTGDEKLFFGSGTQLSVL.

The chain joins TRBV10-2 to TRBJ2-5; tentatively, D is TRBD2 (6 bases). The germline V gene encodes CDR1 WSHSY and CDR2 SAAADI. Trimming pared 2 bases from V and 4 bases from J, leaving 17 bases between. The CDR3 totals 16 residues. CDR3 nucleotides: TGCGCCAGCAGTGAGCTTTGGACTGGGGGGTCAGAGACCCAGTACTTC. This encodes CASSELWTGGSETQYF.

CDR3 sequence reads: CASSQDRTDGNEQYF. DNA for the CDR3: TGTGCCAGCAGCCAGGATAGGACAGACGGGAACGAGCAGTACTTC. V usage is TRBV4-2 and J usage is TRBJ2-7, with D perhaps matching TRBD1 (6 bases). Trimming removed 3 bases from V and 5 bases from J, with 17 bases in between. The CDR3 has 15 residues. In germline, CDR1 is LGHNA, CDR2 YNFKEQ.

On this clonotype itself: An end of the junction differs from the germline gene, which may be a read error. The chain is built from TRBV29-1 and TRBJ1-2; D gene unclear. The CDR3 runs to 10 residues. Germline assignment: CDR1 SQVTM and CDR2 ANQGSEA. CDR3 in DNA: TGCAGCGTTGGGTTCTATCGCTACACCTTC. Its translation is CSVGFYRYTF.

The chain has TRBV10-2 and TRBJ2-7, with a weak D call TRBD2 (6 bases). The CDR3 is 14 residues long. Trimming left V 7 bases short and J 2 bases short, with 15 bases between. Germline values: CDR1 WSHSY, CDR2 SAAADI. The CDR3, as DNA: TGCGCCAGCACCCCGGGAGAGAAGGCCTACGAGCAGTACTTC. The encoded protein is CASTPGEKAYEQYF.

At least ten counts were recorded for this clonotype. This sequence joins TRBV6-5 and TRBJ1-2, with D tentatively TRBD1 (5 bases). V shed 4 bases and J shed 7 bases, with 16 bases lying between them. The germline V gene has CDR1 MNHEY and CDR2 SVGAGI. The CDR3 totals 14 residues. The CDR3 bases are TGTGCCAGCAGTTTTGGGACGTCTTTCGGTGGCTACACCTTC. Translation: CASSFGTSFGGYTF.

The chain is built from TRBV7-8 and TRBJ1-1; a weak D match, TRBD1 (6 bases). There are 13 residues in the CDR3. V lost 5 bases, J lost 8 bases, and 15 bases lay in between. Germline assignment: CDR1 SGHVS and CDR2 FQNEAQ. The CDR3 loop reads CASSPRGGLEAFF. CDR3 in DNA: TGTGCCAGCAGCCCGAGAGGGGGGCTAGAAGCTTTCTTT.

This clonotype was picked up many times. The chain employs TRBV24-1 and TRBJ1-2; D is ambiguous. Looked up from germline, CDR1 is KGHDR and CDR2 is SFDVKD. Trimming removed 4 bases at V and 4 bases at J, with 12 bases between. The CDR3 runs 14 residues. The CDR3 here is CATSDASGVYGYTF. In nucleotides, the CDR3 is TGTGCCACCAGTGACGCGAGCGGAGTCTATGGCTACACCTTC.

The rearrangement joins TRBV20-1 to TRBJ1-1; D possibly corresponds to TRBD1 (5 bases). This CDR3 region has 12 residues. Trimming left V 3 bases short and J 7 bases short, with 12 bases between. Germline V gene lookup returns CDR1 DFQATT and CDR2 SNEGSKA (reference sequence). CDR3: CSARGTNYEAFF. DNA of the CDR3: TGCAGTGCTAGGGGGACCAACTATGAAGCTTTCTTT.